This T cell receptor (beta chain) emerged from a study of blood T cell repertoires in COVID-19 (TCRdb year 2020). Describing the broader study: The collaborator samples originated in the United States, Italy and Spain and spanned the acute and convalescent phases of COVID-19. The prospective study material was composed of cDNA or gDNA derived from T cells, B-cell-depleted T cells, or PBMCs. The dataset comprised deeply sampled blood TCRbeta repertoires from subjects exposed to, actively infected with, or recovered from COVID-19. The repertoires were released in a freely available public database intended as a resource for research on the immune response to SARS-CoV-2. Samples were obtained from the ongoing ImmuneRACE study (first 160 participants) and from 1,254 subjects provided by 6 global collaborators. Sample metadata almost always included a de-identified subject ID, COVID-19 status, age in years and sex. Where available, HLA class I and class II types were obtained from metadata supplied by the sample provider rather than from assay-based typing.

Overall study results and their limits: Clinical and demographic metadata were provided uncurated, with the amount varying by source and participant.

The immunoSEQ Assay, a bias-controlled multiplex PCR, was used to amplify TCRbeta CDR3 regions from genomic DNA. The original pipeline was this. Within the assay, amplification of reference gene primers was used to estimate how many nucleated cells each sample contained. To quantify the absolute abundance of each unique TCRbeta CDR3 rearrangement, sequence reads were collapsed and filtered. For each sample, productive Simpson clonality was calculated by taking the square root of Simpson's diversity index across productive rearrangements. Here the immuneACCESS table is served through TCRdb, limited to in-frame sequences with V and J called. Missing clones are a known gap in these copies; in checked studies unresolved V genes cover under half, and the rest lacks a known reason. The DNA gave D and trimming, while V, J and clone size come from that table. The sample data list more than 200,000 clones, and around nine tenths of these were observed just once. Under 14% of the sample is in the top ten clones.

In the prospective study, participants were roughly 18 to 89 years old, resided in fewer than 25 geographic areas of the United States, and were enrolled through a virtual design. Cohort assignment in the prospective study relied on participant-reported clinical history from a screening survey and a study questionnaire. Recovered participants in ImmuneRACE Cohort 3 were defined by two consecutive negative NP/OP PCR tests, clearance by a healthcare professional, or resolution of symptoms. In the prospective study, whole blood, serum and a nasopharyngeal or oropharyngeal swab were collected from each participant by mobile phlebotomists. Additional blood draws and questionnaires over an approximately two-month period could optionally be provided by prospective study participants. Blood samples from the prospective study were shipped frozen or at room temperature prior to DNA extraction. From the cysteine up to the phenylalanine, the CDR3 has a length of 15 residues. The DNA shown is the 45-base CDR3, in frame from base 1. Relative to germline, V is 3 bases shorter and J is 2 bases shorter, with 13 bases between their ends. CDR1 is given as LNHDA and CDR2 as SQIVND, both from the germline V gene (reference sequence).

As concerns this clone: What this receptor recognizes is not known. It has no much larger one-base neighbor in the sample; base qualities were not kept.

The sequence was obtained from a man younger than 40 who had recovered from COVID-19. The sequenced sample consisted of PBMCs or T cells enriched from blood (not recorded which). The chain is encoded by TRBV19 joined to TRBJ1-2; the D gene remains uncertain. The DNA is as follows: TGTGCCAGTAGTATGGGCAGTACTTTGAACTATGGCTACACCTTC. It encodes CASSMGSTLNYGYTF.